The clone carrying this T cell receptor beta chain has ten or more counts. Its antigen is not identified. MiXCR, run by TCRdb on the 5' RACE reads, gives a single entry per CDR3 protein. The sample consists of about 460,000 distinct CDR3 sequences, less than 6% of them appearing once. This record comes from a study of CD8 T cells in ankylosing spondylitis. CDR1 and CDR2 from the germline V gene are KGHDR and SFDVKD. V gave up 5 bases and J gave up 3 bases, with 9 bases separating them. The CDR3 length is 14 residues. Overall study results and limits: According to the report, clones linked to the disease were significantly enriched in matched synovial fluid samples taken from ankylosing spondylitis patients. It appeared that ankylosing spondylitis blood was characterized by a TCR beta motif of about eight highly homologous variants. Clones linked to the disease showed a CD8+ phenotype. They occurred at relatively low frequencies in peripheral blood.

V is TRBV24-1 and J is TRBJ2-2; D might be TRBD2 (5 bases). The sample comprised blood, either unsorted or a sorted T cell fraction (not recorded which). The clonotype was recovered from a male donor with ankylosing spondylitis. CDR3 nucleotides: TGTGCCACCAGTGGAGGGAAGTACACCGGGGAGCTGTTTTTT. Translation gives CATSGGKYTGELFF.